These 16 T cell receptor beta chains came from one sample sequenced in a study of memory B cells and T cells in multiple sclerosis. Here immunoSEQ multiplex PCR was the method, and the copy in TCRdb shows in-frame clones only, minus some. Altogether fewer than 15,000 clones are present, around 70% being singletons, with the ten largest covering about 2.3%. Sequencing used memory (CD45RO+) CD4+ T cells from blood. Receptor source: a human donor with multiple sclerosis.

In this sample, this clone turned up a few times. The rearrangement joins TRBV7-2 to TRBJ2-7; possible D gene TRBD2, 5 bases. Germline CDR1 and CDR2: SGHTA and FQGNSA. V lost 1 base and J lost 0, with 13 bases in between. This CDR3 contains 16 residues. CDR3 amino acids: CASSLDSAGVSYEQYF. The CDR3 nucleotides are TGTGCCAGCAGCTTAGATTCGGCGGGCGTCTCCTACGAGCAGTACTTC.

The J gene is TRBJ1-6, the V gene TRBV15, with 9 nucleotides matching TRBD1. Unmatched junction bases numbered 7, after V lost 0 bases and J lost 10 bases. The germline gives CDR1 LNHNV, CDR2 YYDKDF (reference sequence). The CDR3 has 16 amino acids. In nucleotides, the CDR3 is TGTGCCACCAGCAGAGAGTTAAACAGGGGGCTGTCACCCCTCCACTTT. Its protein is CATSRELNRGLSPLHF. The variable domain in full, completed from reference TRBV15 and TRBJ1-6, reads DAMVIQNPRYQVTQFGKPVTLSCSQTLNHNVMYWYQQKSSQAPKLLFHYYDKDFNNEADTPDNFQSRRPNTSFCFLDIRSPGLGDTAMYLCATSRELNRGLSPLHFGNGTRLTVT.

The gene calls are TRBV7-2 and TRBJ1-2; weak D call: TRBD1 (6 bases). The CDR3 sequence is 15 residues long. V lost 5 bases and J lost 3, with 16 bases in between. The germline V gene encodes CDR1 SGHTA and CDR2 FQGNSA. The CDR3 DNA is TGTGCCAGCAGCCTCCACACGGGGGGCGACTATGGCTACACCTTC. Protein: CASSLHTGGDYGYTF.

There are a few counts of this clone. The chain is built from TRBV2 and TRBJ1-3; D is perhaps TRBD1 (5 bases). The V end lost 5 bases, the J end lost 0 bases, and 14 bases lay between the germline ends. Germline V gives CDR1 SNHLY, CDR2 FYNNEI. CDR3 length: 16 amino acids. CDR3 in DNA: TGTGCCAGCAGTTCCAGGGTCCTGAGCTCTGGAAACACCATATATTTT. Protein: CASSSRVLSSGNTIYF. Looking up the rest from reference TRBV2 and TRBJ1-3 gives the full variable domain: EPEVTQTPSHQVTQMGQEVILRCVPISNHLYFYWYRQILGQKVEFLVSFYNNEISEKSEIFDDQFSVERPDGSNFTLKIRSTKLEDSAMYFCASSSRVLSSGNTIYFGEGSWLTVV.

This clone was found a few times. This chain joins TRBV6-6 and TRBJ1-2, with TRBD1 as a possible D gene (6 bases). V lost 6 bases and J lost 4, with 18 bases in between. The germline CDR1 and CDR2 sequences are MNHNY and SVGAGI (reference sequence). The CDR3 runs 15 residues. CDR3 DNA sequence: TGTGCCAGCAGGGGGACCCATGACAGGATCTATGGCTACACCTTC. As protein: CASRGTHDRIYGYTF.

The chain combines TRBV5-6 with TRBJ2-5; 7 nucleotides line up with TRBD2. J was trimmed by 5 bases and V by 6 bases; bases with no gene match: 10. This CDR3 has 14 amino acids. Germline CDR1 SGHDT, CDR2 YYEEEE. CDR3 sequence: CASTERGVRETQYF. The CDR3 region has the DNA TGTGCCAGCACCGAACGGGGGGTTAGGGAGACCCAGTACTTC.

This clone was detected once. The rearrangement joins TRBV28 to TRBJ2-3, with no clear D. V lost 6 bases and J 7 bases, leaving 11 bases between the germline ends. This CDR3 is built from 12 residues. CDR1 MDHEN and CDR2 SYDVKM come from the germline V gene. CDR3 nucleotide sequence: TGTGCCAGCAGCCCCACTCTTAATACGCAGTATTTT. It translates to CASSPTLNTQYF.

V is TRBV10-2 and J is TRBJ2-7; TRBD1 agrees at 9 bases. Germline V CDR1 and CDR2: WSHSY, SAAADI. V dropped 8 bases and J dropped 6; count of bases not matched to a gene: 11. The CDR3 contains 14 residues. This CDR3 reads CASRGQGNLVEQYF. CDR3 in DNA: TGCGCCAGCCGAGGACAGGGGAATTTAGTCGAGCAGTACTTC.

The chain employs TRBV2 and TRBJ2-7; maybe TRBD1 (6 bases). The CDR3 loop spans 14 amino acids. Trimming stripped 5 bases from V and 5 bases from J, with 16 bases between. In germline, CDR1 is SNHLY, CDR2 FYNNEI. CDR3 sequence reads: CASSSGVQGHEQYF. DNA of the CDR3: TGTGCCAGCAGTTCAGGGGTTCAGGGGCACGAGCAGTACTTC.

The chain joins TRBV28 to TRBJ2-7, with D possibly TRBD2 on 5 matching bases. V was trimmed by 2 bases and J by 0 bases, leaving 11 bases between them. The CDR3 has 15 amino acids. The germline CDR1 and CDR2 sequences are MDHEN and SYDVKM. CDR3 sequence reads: CASSLSPGDSYEQYF. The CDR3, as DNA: TGTGCCAGCAGTTTAAGTCCCGGGGACTCCTACGAGCAGTACTTC.

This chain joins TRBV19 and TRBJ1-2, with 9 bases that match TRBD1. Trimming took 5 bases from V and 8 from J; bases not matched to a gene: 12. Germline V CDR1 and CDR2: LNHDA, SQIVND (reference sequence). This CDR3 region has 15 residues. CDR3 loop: CASSSSGQGTRGYTF. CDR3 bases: TGTGCCAGTAGTTCTTCGGGACAGGGCACGCGGGGCTACACCTTC.

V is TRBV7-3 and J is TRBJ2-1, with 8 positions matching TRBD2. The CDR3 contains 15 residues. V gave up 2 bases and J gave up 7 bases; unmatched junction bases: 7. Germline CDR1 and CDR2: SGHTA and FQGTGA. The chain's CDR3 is CASSLSAGVWNEQFF. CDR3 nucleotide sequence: TGTGCCAGCAGCTTATCAGCGGGAGTGTGGAATGAGCAGTTCTTC.

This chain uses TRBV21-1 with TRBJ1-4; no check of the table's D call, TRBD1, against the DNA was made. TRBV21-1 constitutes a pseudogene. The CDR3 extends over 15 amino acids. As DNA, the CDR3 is TGTGCCAGTCGCCCCCAGATCGCAACTAATGAAAAACTGTTTTTT. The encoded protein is CASRPQIATNEKLFF.

CDR3 sequence reads: CASSLDLLAANTGELFF. The CDR3 coding sequence is TGTGCCAGCAGCTTAGATCTCCTAGCGGCTAACACCGGGGAGCTGTTTTTT. V is TRBV11-2 and J is TRBJ2-2; TRBD2 matches at 7 bases. The CDR3 sequence is 17 residues long. V trimming: 0 bases; J trimming: 2 bases; junction bases outside the gene matches: 6. Germline lookup yields CDR1 SGHAT and CDR2 FQNNGV.

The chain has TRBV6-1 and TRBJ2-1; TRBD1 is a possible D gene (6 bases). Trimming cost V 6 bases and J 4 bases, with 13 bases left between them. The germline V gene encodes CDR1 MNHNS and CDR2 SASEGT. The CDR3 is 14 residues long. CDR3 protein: CASSRDKAYNEQFF. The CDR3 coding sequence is TGTGCCAGCAGCCGGGACAAGGCTTACAATGAGCAGTTCTTC.

CDR3 sequence: CASSFMTGGNYGYTF. CDR3 bases: TGTGCCAGCAGCTTTATGACAGGGGGGAACTATGGCTACACCTTC. The genes are TRBV7-6 and TRBJ1-2, with 9 bases matching TRBD1. The CDR3 is made up of 15 amino acids. Germline V gene data show CDR1 as SGHVS and CDR2 as FNYEAQ. Trimming cost V 3 bases and J 2 bases; bases outside gene matches: 4.